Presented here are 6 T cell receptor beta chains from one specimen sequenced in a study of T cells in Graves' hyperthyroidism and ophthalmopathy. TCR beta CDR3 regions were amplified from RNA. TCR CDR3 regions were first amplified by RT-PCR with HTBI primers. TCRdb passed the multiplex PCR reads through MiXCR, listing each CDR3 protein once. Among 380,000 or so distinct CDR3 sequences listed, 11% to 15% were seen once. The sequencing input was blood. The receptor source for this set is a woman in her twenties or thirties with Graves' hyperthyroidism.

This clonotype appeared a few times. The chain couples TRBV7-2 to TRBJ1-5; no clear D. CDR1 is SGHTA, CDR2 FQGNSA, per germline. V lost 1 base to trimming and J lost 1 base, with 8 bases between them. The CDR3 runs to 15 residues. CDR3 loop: CASSLEAGSNQPQHF. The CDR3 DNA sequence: TGTGCCAGCAGCTTAGAAGCGGGGAGCAATCAGCCCCAGCATTTT.

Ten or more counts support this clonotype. The CDR3 spells CASEKLTGGMAQPQHF. CDR3 in DNA: TGTGCCAGCGAGAAATTAACAGGGGGCATGGCTCAGCCCCAGCATTTT. The rearrangement links TRBV28 to TRBJ1-5, with 9 bases matching TRBD1. The V and J ends lost 8 bases and 6 bases, in that order; junction bases with no gene match: 14. Per germline, CDR1 MDHEN and CDR2 SYDVKM. The CDR3 length is 16 residues. The full variable domain, completed using reference TRBV28 and TRBJ1-5, is DVKVTQSSRYLVKRTGEKVFLECVQDMDHENMFWYRQDPGLGLRLIYFSYDVKMKEKGDIPEGYSVSREKKERFSLILESASTNQTSMYLCASEKLTGGMAQPQHFGDGTRLSIL.

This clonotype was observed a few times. The CDR3 DNA reads as TGTGCCAGCAGCTGGGAAGCAGAGACGCCGTACTTC. Its protein is CASSWEAETPYF. This chain joins TRBV7-9 and TRBJ2-5; D call uncertain. The V gene's germline CDR1 is SEHNR and CDR2 FQNEAQ (reference sequence). The CDR3 is made up of 12 amino acids. V lost 4 bases, J lost 13 bases, and 16 bases lay in between.

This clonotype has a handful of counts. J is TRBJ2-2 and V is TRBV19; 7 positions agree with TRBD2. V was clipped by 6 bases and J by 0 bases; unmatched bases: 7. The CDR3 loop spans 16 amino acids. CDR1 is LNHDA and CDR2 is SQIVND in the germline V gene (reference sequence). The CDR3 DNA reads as TGTGCCAGTAGATACGGGGCGGGAGCGAACACCGGGGAGCTGTTTTTT. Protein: CASRYGAGANTGELFF. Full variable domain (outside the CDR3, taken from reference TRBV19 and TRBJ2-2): DGGITQSPKYLFRKEGQNVTLSCEQNLNHDAMYWYRQDPGQGLRLIYYSQIVNDFQKGDIAEGYSVSREKKESFPLTVTSAQKNPTAFYLCASRYGAGANTGELFFGEGSRLTVL.

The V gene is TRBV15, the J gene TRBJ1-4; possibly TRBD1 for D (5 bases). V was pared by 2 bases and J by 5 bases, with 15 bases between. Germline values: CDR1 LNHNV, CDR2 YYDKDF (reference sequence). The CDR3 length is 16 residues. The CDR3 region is CATSRPSGPDNEKLFF. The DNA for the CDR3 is TGTGCCACCAGCAGACCCTCGGGACCAGACAATGAAAAACTGTTTTTT.

The CDR3 nucleotides are TGTGCCAGCTCACCTTTGGGACGGGCGAAGTCCACCTATGGCTACACCTTC. This translates into CASSPLGRAKSTYGYTF. V gene TRBV18 combines with J gene TRBJ1-2; maybe TRBD1 (5 bases). The V and J ends lost 3 bases and 4 bases respectively, with 21 bases between them. The germline CDR1 and CDR2 sequences are KGHSH and LQKENI. This CDR3 spans 17 amino acids.